The clone carrying this T cell receptor beta chain was seen a few times. Its antigen remains unknown. This record belongs to a study of T-cell reconstitution after alpha-beta-depleted transplantation in children. Germline loops: CDR1 SEHNR, CDR2 FQNEAQ (reference sequence). The CDR3 totals 16 residues. Trimming at V came to 5 bases and at J to 11 bases, leaving 20 bases not matched to a gene. Findings and caveats of the study: When one year had passed after transplant, most T-cell counts and diversity came from newly produced T cells.

Unique molecular identifiers featured in how the TCRbeta library was prepared. One entry per CDR3 protein results from TCRdb running MiXCR on the PCR reads. The repertoire holds roughly 570,000 distinct CDR3 sequences, with 20% to 30% as singletons. This TCR derives from a boy under two years old with Wiskott-Aldrich syndrome, due to receive a stem cell transplant. This sequence joins TRBV7-9 and TRBJ1-1, with 7 bases matching TRBD1. Here the sequenced sample was PBMCs, taken before TCRalphabeta/CD19-depleted stem cell transplant. The CDR3 loop is CASSRGGSRWVRGAFF. The CDR3 DNA is TGTGCCAGCAGCCGAGGGGGCTCGCGTTGGGTTCGTGGGGCTTTCTTT.